The source of this TCR beta chain is a study of regulatory T cells in long-lasting Graves disease. General observations from the study: Those with persistent disease had in common more public clonotypes (about 2,700) than new patients (roughly 970). Persistent disease was characterized by preferential usage of TRBV28, TRBJ1-2 and TRBJ2-5. Thyroid tissue went unexamined; only peripheral blood was analyzed.

Stated time point: persistent/refractory GD, antithyroid drugs over 5 years with positive TRAb. PBMCs provided the RNA from which the TCR library was made. One endocrinology department in Xi'an, China, was where patients came from. This clonotype has a count of ten or more. Its antigen is not identified. The V gene's germline CDR1 is SNHLY and CDR2 FYNNEI. V lost 6 bases, J lost 3 bases, and 24 bases lay in between. There are 17 residues in the CDR3. Researchers made TCR beta libraries by using iRepertoire HTBI primers and running Arm-PCR on CDR3 regions. TCRdb re-analysed the multiplex PCR reads in MiXCR, keeping a single row per CDR3 protein. The profile covers roughly 450,000 distinct CDR3 sequences, with around 21% appearing a single time and approximately 7.8% taken by the ten largest.

This specimen was peripheral blood mononuclear cells (PBMCs), taken when the disease was refractory, from a patient treated with antithyroid drugs. V is TRBV2 and J is TRBJ2-7, with D tentatively TRBD1 (6 bases). This receptor was obtained from a female donor with Graves disease. In DNA, the CDR3 is TGTGCCAGCAGAGCCCTCCGGGACACATATTTTGACTACGAGCAGTACTTC. Amino acid sequence: CASRALRDTYFDYEQYF.